This T cell receptor beta chain emerged from a study of cytomegalovirus exposure and HLA in healthy donors. On this clone: Its antigen remains unidentified.

PCR used 60 Vbeta primers and 13 Jbeta primers. Clones were read by immunoSEQ multiplex PCR, and TCRdb kept only the in-frame ones, dropping some. The sample has about 270,000 clones; roughly two thirds are singletons. The V gene lost 3 bases and the J gene lost 0 bases, with 19 bases spanning the gap. From germline, CDR1 is LNHDA and CDR2 SQIVND (reference sequence). The CDR3 runs to 18 residues. General study findings and limits: The sole available immune exposure information was CMV serostatus. Later analysis revealed greater clonal expansion in HLA-associated TCR beta chains than in equally common others. It was likely that a cluster of highly shared sequence variants was a sequencing artifact.

Specimen: PBMCs. The chain combines TRBV19 with TRBJ2-3, with D maybe TRBD1 (6 bases). The sequence came from a female donor in good health and CMV-seronegative. This chain's CDR3 is CASSISKTGQYSTDTQYF. In nucleotides, the CDR3 is TGTGCCAGTAGTATTTCGAAGACAGGTCAATATAGCACAGATACGCAGTATTTT.